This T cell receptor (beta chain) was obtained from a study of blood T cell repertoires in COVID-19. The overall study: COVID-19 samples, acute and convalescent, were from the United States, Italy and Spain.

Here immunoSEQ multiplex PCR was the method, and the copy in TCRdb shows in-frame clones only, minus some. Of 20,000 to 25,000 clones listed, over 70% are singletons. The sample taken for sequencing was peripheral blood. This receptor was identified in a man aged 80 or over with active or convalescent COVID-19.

CDR3 residues: CASSPRPTDQPQHF. CDR3 DNA: TGTGCCAGCAGCCCCCGACCCACAGATCAGCCCCAGCATTTT. The chain employs TRBV5-4 and TRBJ1-5; D unclear. CDR3 size: 14 residues. Germline CDR1 is SGHNT and CDR2 is YYREEE (reference sequence). The germline V and J ends were trimmed by 4 bases and 5 bases, with 13 bases remaining between them. Variable domain in full (rest from reference TRBV5-4 and TRBJ1-5): ETGVTQSPTHLIKTRGQQVTLRCSSQSGHNTVSWYQQALGQGPQFIFQYYREEENGRGNFPPRFSGLQFPNYSSELNVNALELDDSALYLCASSPRPTDQPQHFGDGTRLSIL.